These T cell receptor beta chains were read from a single sample in a study of blood T cell repertoires in COVID-19. Profiling relied on immunoSEQ multiplex PCR, and the TCRdb table lists in-frame clones only, not all of them. The data contain approximately 100,000 clones, 75% to 90% of them seen just once; the ten biggest clones take up 1.1%. Sample: peripheral blood. The receptor source for this set is a human donor in a cohort sampled during active COVID-19. Both conserved end residues are part of each CDR3. Each record gives: V gene, clone size, D gene, J gene, CDR3 DNA, CDR3 protein. The D gene is left open where the match is weak. Some rows mark clone size as missing; the rest say once, few, many or name a class of expanded clone.

v_call: TRBV18
clone_size: -
d_call: TRBD2
j_call: TRBJ2-3
cdr3_nt: TGTGCCAGCTCACCACCTCAGAGCGGGGGGCCCGGAGGCACAGATACGCAGTATTTT
cdr3_aa: CASSPPQSGGPGGTDTQYF

v_call: TRBV5-1
clone_size: -
d_call: -
j_call: TRBJ2-2
cdr3_nt: TGCGCCAGCAGCGTCGGGTCAGTTACCGGGGAGCTGTTTTTT
cdr3_aa: CASSVGSVTGELFF

v_call: TRBV28
clone_size: -
d_call: -
j_call: TRBJ2-7
cdr3_nt: TGTGCCAGCAGTTCGCCAGCCGGAGGTGGCTCCTACGAGCAGTACTTC
cdr3_aa: CASSSPAGGGSYEQYF

v_call: TRBV7-9
clone_size: -
d_call: -
j_call: TRBJ1-5
cdr3_nt: TGTGCCAGCAGCTTAGACATAATGCCCCAGCATTTT
cdr3_aa: CASSLDIMPQHF

v_call: TRBV5-5
clone_size: -
d_call: TRBD1
j_call: TRBJ1-1
cdr3_nt: TGTGCCAGCAGCGCCGACAGGGCGCTCGTGAACACTGAAGCTTTCTTT
cdr3_aa: CASSADRALVNTEAFF

v_call: TRBV7-2
clone_size: -
d_call: -
j_call: TRBJ2-7
cdr3_nt: TGTGCCAGCAGCTTACGATTTGATGGGCACGAGCAGTACTTC
cdr3_aa: CASSLRFDGHEQYF

v_call: TRBV27
clone_size: -
d_call: TRBD1
j_call: TRBJ2-4
cdr3_nt: TGTGCCAGCAGTTCCCCGGGGAGACAGGGCGGAAACATTCAGTACTTC
cdr3_aa: CASSSPGRQGGNIQYF

v_call: TRBV5-1
clone_size: -
d_call: -
j_call: TRBJ2-1
cdr3_nt: TGCGCCAGCAGCCGACCTAGCGTCTGGTACAATGAGCAGTTCTTC
cdr3_aa: CASSRPSVWYNEQFF

v_call: TRBV3-1/TRBV3-2
clone_size: -
d_call: TRBD2
j_call: TRBJ2-7
cdr3_nt: TGTGCCAGCAGCCAAGATTTACTAGCGGGGACCTACGAGCAGTACTTC
cdr3_aa: CASSQDLLAGTYEQYF

v_call: TRBV6-5
clone_size: -
d_call: -
j_call: TRBJ1-2
cdr3_nt: TGTGCCAGCAGTTACGGGGCCACCCAGGTCCATGGCTACACCTTC
cdr3_aa: CASSYGATQVHGYTF

v_call: TRBV2
clone_size: -
d_call: -
j_call: TRBJ2-3
cdr3_nt: TGTGCCAGCGCCGCGGGTACTATTCTCACAGATACGCAGTATTTT
cdr3_aa: CASAAGTILTDTQYF

v_call: TRBV6-1
clone_size: once
d_call: TRBD1
j_call: TRBJ2-1
cdr3_nt: TGTGCCAGCAGTGAGGGACAGAACAATGAGCAGTTCTTC
cdr3_aa: CASSEGQNNEQFF

v_call: TRBV5-1
clone_size: -
d_call: TRBD2
j_call: TRBJ2-1
cdr3_nt: TGCGCCAGCAGCTTTAACCTAGCGGGGGGACCGTCCTACAATGAGCAGTTCTTC
cdr3_aa: CASSFNLAGGPSYNEQFF

v_call: TRBV5-1
clone_size: -
d_call: -
j_call: TRBJ1-1
cdr3_nt: TGCGCCAGCAGCTTGGGCGAGTTCACTGAAGCTTTCTTT
cdr3_aa: CASSLGEFTEAFF

v_call: TRBV28
clone_size: -
d_call: TRBD1
j_call: TRBJ1-1
cdr3_nt: TGTGCCAGCACTACGACAGGGGGTGCTGAAGCTTTCTTT
cdr3_aa: CASTTTGGAEAFF

v_call: TRBV11-2
clone_size: -
d_call: -
j_call: TRBJ1-1
cdr3_nt: TGTGCCAGCAGCTTAGTAGGCAGGGCCGACACTGAAGCTTTCTTT
cdr3_aa: CASSLVGRADTEAFF

v_call: TRBV27
clone_size: -
d_call: TRBD1
j_call: TRBJ2-3
cdr3_nt: TGTGCCAGCAGTGCGATACAGGGGGCGACGCAGTATTTT
cdr3_aa: CASSAIQGATQYF

v_call: TRBV2
clone_size: -
d_call: TRBD1
j_call: TRBJ2-7
cdr3_nt: TGTGCCAGCAATTTTAATACGGGACAGGAGCAGTACTTC
cdr3_aa: CASNFNTGQEQYF